One sample yielded the 15 T cell receptor beta chains listed below, sequenced in a study of blood T cell repertoires in COVID-19. Generated by immunoSEQ multiplex PCR, the TCRdb table keeps only in-frame clones and is missing some. The repertoire includes 450,000 or so clones, about 89% of them detected once, and 1.5% to 1.8% sits in the top ten. Sequenced sample: peripheral blood. These receptors were obtained from a woman aged 40 to 50 with COVID-19, enrolled during active disease.

This chain links TRBV14 with TRBJ1-4; a weak D match, TRBD1 (6 bases). V was clipped by 2 bases and J by 4 bases, with 14 bases between them. Germline V gene data show CDR1 as SGHDN and CDR2 as FVKESK. There are 16 residues in the CDR3. The CDR3 DNA sequence: TGTGCCAGCAGCCAACTGACGACAGGCCGTAATGAAAAACTGTTTTTT. It codes for CASSQLTTGRNEKLFF.

Remarks on this clone: At one end the junction does not follow the germline gene, possibly because of a read error. Different DNA sequences within this sample yield the same CDR3. CDR3 protein: CASSLRDSSYEQYF. The CDR3 DNA is TGCGCTAGCAGCCTCCGGGACAGCTCCTACGAGCAGTACTTC. The chain links TRBV5-1 to TRBJ2-7; 7 positions agree with TRBD1. Germline V gene data show CDR1 as SGHRS and CDR2 as YFSETQ. The CDR3 is 14 residues long.

This chain uses TRBV5-4 with TRBJ2-3; TRBD2 is a possible D gene (5 bases). This CDR3 contains 13 residues. Between the trimmed V and J ends, which lost 4 bases and 4 bases, there was a span of 10 bases. The germline CDR1 and CDR2 sequences are SGHNT and YYREEE (reference sequence). CDR3 DNA sequence: TGTGCCAGCAGCACCGGGATCTCAGATACGCAGTATTTT. Protein product: CASSTGISDTQYF. Using reference TRBV5-4 and TRBJ2-3 for the parts outside the CDR3, the full variable domain is ETGVTQSPTHLIKTRGQQVTLRCSSQSGHNTVSWYQQALGQGPQFIFQYYREEENGRGNFPPRFSGLQFPNYSSELNVNALELDDSALYLCASSTGISDTQYFGPGTRLTVL.

V is TRBV19 and J is TRBJ2-1; 11 bases are a match to TRBD2. J gave up 1 base and V 10 bases, and 6 bases lay outside the gene matches. The length of the CDR3 is 15 residues. CDR1 is LNHDA and CDR2 is SQIVND in the germline V gene (reference sequence). The DNA of the CDR3 is TGTGCCACCGGACTAGCGGGCACATCCTACAATGAGCAGTTCTTC. As protein: CATGLAGTSYNEQFF.

The chain joins TRBV5-1 to TRBJ2-5; 9 nucleotides align to TRBD1. Germline CDR1 is SGHRS and CDR2 is YFSETQ. This CDR3 has 15 residues. V lost 4 bases, J lost 1 base, and 5 bases stayed unmatched. CDR3 in amino acids: CASSPGTGRQETQYF. The DNA for the CDR3 is TGCGCCAGCAGCCCCGGGACAGGGCGCCAAGAGACCCAGTACTTC. The full variable domain, with the rest looked up from reference TRBV5-1 and TRBJ2-5, is KAGVTQTPRYLIKTRGQQVTLSCSPISGHRSVSWYQQTPGQGLQFLFEYFSETQRNKGNFPGRFSGRQFSNSRSEMNVSTLELGDSALYLCASSPGTGRQETQYFGPGTRLLVL.

This chain uses TRBV28 with TRBJ1-4; TRBD1 matches 7 bases. The V gene end was trimmed by 4 bases and the J gene end by 7 bases; junction bases not matched to a gene: 12. Germline CDR1 and CDR2: MDHEN and SYDVKM. The CDR3 consists of 16 residues. CDR3 in DNA: TGTGCCAGCAGTTCCGACAGGGCGAGCTTGAGTGAAAAACTGTTTTTT. This translates into CASSSDRASLSEKLFF.

V is TRBV6-5 and J is TRBJ1-3, with D perhaps matching TRBD1 (6 bases). The V and J ends lost 2 bases and 4 bases respectively, with 9 bases between them. There are 14 residues in the CDR3. In germline, CDR1 is MNHEY, CDR2 SVGAGI. The CDR3 protein is CASSYVGAGNTIYF. CDR3 DNA: TGTGCCAGCAGTTACGTGGGGGCAGGAAACACCATATATTTT.

The rearrangement joins TRBV10-3 to TRBJ1-2, with 7 nucleotides matching TRBD1. The CDR3 is 15 amino acids. Germline V lookup: CDR1 ENHRY, CDR2 SYGVKD. The J segment lost 2 bases and the V segment lost 0 bases, leaving 3 bases of the junction unmatched. The CDR3 nucleotides read TGTGCCATCAGTGAGTCGGAGACAGGGAACTATGGCTACACCTTC. Translation: CAISESETGNYGYTF.

The chain links TRBV27 to TRBJ1-2; D unclear. The CDR3 totals 11 residues. V was clipped by 4 bases and J by 8 bases, with 8 bases between them. CDR1 and CDR2 from the germline V gene are MNHEY and SMNVEV (reference sequence). The DNA for the CDR3 is TGTGCCAGCAGTTCTAGAGGCGGCTACACCTTC. Encoded protein: CASSSRGGYTF.

The gene calls are TRBV10-3 and TRBJ1-5; D perhaps matches TRBD1 (5 bases). Trimming stripped 0 bases from V and 2 bases from J, with 8 bases between. CDR3 length: 15 residues. The germline V gene has CDR1 ENHRY and CDR2 SYGVKD. In DNA, the CDR3 is TGTGCCATCAGTGAGTCGGCGGGGGGCAATCAGCCCCAGCATTTT. Residues: CAISESAGGNQPQHF.

This sequence joins TRBV7-3 and TRBJ2-6, with D perhaps TRBD2 (5 bases). This CDR3 has 14 amino acids. Germline V gene sequence: CDR1 SGHTA, CDR2 FQGTGA. V was cut by 6 bases and J by 1 base, with 7 bases left in between. The CDR3 loop reads CASRTTSGANVLTF. The CDR3 nucleotides read TGTGCCAGCAGGACTACATCTGGGGCCAACGTCCTGACTTTC.

The CDR3 nucleotides read TGTGCCAGTAGTACCGGGACAGGACTCTTCCGCGGCTACACCTTC. Its protein is CASSTGTGLFRGYTF. J is TRBJ1-2 and V is TRBV19; 8 bases map to TRBD1. Germline CDR1 is LNHDA and CDR2 is SQIVND (reference sequence). This CDR3 is 15 amino acids long. The ends lost 4 bases at V and 8 bases at J; junction bases unmatched: 12.

The J gene is TRBJ2-1, the V gene TRBV30; D remains unclear. This CDR3 has 11 residues. The germline V and J ends were trimmed by 2 bases and 8 bases, with 7 bases remaining between them. Germline V gene data show CDR1 as GTSNPN and CDR2 as SVGIG (reference sequence). CDR3: CAWSTRDEQFF. CDR3 in DNA: TGTGCCTGGAGTACACGGGATGAGCAGTTCTTC. Filled out from reference TRBV30 and TRBJ2-1, the complete variable domain reads SQTIHQWPATLVQPVGSPLSLECTVEGTSNPNLYWYRQAAGRGLQLLFYSVGIGQISSEVPQNLSASRPQDRQFILSSKKLLLSDSGFYLCAWSTRDEQFFGPGTRLTVL.

The chain joins TRBV28 to TRBJ1-6; a possible D gene is TRBD1 (5 bases). CDR3 length: 13 residues. Trimming removed 7 bases at V and 9 bases at J, with 13 bases between. CDR1 is MDHEN and CDR2 is SYDVKM in the germline V gene. For the CDR3, the DNA is TGTGCCAGCAACGCAGGGATGAGTTCACCCCTCCACTTT. Residues: CASNAGMSSPLHF.

The rearrangement uses TRBV7-9 and TRBJ2-7; tentatively, D is TRBD2 (6 bases). The CDR3 covers 16 residues. CDR1 and CDR2 (germline): SEHNR, FQNEAQ (reference sequence). V dropped 5 bases and J dropped 3 bases, with 20 bases sitting between them. CDR3 amino acids: CASSPLGLQHLYEQYF. The CDR3 region has the DNA TGTGCCAGCAGCCCCCTGGGACTGCAACACCTCTACGAGCAGTACTTC.